The T cell receptor beta chain under discussion was sequenced for a study of blood T cells in healthy people across ages. A second roughly 6 to 12 cycle PCR used barcoded and J-beta primers. The study obtained at least 2.5 million CDR3-containing paired-end reads from every sample. TCRdb ran MiXCR on the 5' RACE reads and lists one entry per CDR3 protein. The data hold about 1,800,000 distinct CDR3 sequences, with over 25% observed a single time. Study conclusions and caveats: For the donors, CMV status was unknown and possibly confounded expanded clonotype changes.

Concerning this clonotype: No antigen is known for it.

V lost 6 bases, J lost 1 base, and 10 bases lay in between. This CDR3 is 14 amino acids long. Germline assignment: CDR1 ENHRY and CDR2 SYGVKD. This TCR derives from a woman aged 25-40 years in good health. The chain carries TRBV10-3 and TRBJ1-5; D possibly corresponds to TRBD1 (5 bases). Sequenced material: blood. The CDR3 protein is CAIRRDGSNQPQHF. The CDR3 bases are TGTGCCATCAGGAGGGACGGGAGCAATCAGCCCCAGCATTTT.